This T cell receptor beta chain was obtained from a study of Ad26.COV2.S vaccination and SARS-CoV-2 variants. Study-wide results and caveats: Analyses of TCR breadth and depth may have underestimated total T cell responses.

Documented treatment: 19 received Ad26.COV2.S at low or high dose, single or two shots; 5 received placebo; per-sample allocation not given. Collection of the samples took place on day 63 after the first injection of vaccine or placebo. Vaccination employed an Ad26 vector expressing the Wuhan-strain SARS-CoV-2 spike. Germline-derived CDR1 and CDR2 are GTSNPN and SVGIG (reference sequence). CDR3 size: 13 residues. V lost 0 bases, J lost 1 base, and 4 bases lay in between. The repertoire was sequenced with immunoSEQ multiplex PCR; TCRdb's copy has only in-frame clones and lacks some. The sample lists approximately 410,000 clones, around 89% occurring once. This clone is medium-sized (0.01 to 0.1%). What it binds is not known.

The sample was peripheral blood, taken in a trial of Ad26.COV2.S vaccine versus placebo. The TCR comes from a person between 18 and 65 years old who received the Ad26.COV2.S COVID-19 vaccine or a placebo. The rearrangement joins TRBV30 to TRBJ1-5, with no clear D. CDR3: CAWSVYSNQPQHF. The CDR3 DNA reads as TGTGCCTGGAGTGTATACAGCAATCAGCCCCAGCATTTT. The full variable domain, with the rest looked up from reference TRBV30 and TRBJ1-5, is SQTIHQWPATLVQPVGSPLSLECTVEGTSNPNLYWYRQAAGRGLQLLFYSVGIGQISSEVPQNLSASRPQDRQFILSSKKLLLSDSGFYLCAWSVYSNQPQHFGDGTRLSIL.